This T cell receptor (beta chain) was recovered during a study of blood T cell repertoires in COVID-19. Study background: Samples taken during acute and convalescent COVID-19 were collected in the United States, Italy and Spain.

Per the authors' pipeline: Estimation of nucleated cell counts relied on the amplification of reference gene primers. The repertoire was sequenced with immunoSEQ multiplex PCR; TCRdb's copy has only in-frame clones and lacks some. Clonal size and the V and J genes are those of that table, whereas D and trimming came from the DNA. The profile shows over 150,000 clones, approximately 90% of them singletons. CDR1 and CDR2 from the germline V gene are SGHTA and FQGTGA. The CDR3 totals 15 residues. V was clipped by 5 bases and J by 3 bases, with 15 bases between them. J is TRBJ2-3 and V is TRBV7-3; perhaps TRBD2 as D (6 bases). This receptor was obtained from a man between 50 and 59 years old with COVID-19, enrolled during active disease. Sequenced input: peripheral blood. DNA for the CDR3: TGTGCCAGCAGCCCTCTGGGGGGTGGGACAGATACGCAGTATTTT. Translation gives CASSPLGGGTDTQYF. The full variable domain, its missing parts supplied by reference TRBV7-3 and TRBJ2-3, is GAGVSQTPSNKVTEKGKYVELRCDPISGHTALYWYRQSLGQGPEFLIYFQGTGAADDSGLPNDRFFAVRPEGSVSTLKIQRTERGDSAVYLCASSPLGGGTDTQYFGPGTRLTVL.